A selection of T cell receptor beta chains follows, all from one sample in a study of CD8 T cells in Susac syndrome. MiXCR, applied by TCRdb to the immunoSEQ multiplex PCR reads, yields one record per CDR3 protein. Of roughly 120,000 distinct CDR3 sequences in the sample, about 93% were seen once. The sequenced material came from CD4+ T cells from PBMCs. The receptors were sampled from a human donor in good health. Each CDR3 is given with its conserved first and last residue. Each record gives: V gene, D gene, J gene, clone size, CDR3 DNA, CDR3 protein. A D gene is named only where the DNA matches it firmly. Clone size is shown for a subset of rows, as once, few, many or a class of expanded clone.

TRBV5-1,TRBD1,TRBJ1-1,NA,TGCGCCAGCAGCCCGACAGGGGGGGGGACTGAAGCTTTCTTT,CASSPTGGGTEAFF
TRBV9,NA,TRBJ2-7,NA,TGTGCCAGCAGCGTAGTCGGGGGTCCAGGCGAGCAGTACTTC,CASSVVGGPGEQYF
TRBV18,NA,TRBJ1-2,NA,TGTGCCAGCTCGGACTCCGGGGGGCGCGGCTATGGCTACACCTTC,CASSDSGGRGYGYTF
TRBV6-4,NA,TRBJ2-5,NA,TGTGCCAGCAGCCCAGAGACCCAGTACTTC,CASSPETQYF
TRBV2,NA,TRBJ2-7,NA,TGTGCCAGCACATTAACGTATACCTACGAGCAGTACTTC,CASTLTYTYEQYF
TRBV6-6,NA,TRBJ2-2,NA,TGTGCCAGCAGTTACGGGAGGACCGGGGAGCTGTTTTTT,CASSYGRTGELFF
TRBV7-2,TRBD2,TRBJ2-5,NA,TGTGCCAGCACCAAAACACTAGCGGGAGCCGCAGAGACCCAGTACTTC,CASTKTLAGAAETQYF
TRBV19,NA,TRBJ2-5,once,TGTGCCAGTAGTATAGAAGGGGCCCGCGGAGAGACCCAGTACTTC,CASSIEGARGETQYF
TRBV30,NA,TRBJ1-5,NA,TGTGCCTGGGGGGTGGCATTTAATCAGCCCCAGCATTTT,CAWGVAFNQPQHF
TRBV7-2,NA,TRBJ2-4,NA,TGTGCCAGCAGCTTAAACGTTCCGAGAACAAACATTCAGTACTTC,CASSLNVPRTNIQYF
TRBV28,TRBD2,TRBJ2-5,NA,TGTGCCAGCAGTCTAGGACCCAGCGGGGTCCAAGAGACCCAGTACTTC,CASSLGPSGVQETQYF
TRBV7-2,TRBD2,TRBJ2-5,NA,TGTGCCAGCAGCCCGTGGGGGACTAGCGGGAAAGAGACCCAGTACTTC,CASSPWGTSGKETQYF
TRBV2,TRBD2,TRBJ2-3,once,TGTGCCAGCAGGCCCGGGACTAGCGGAGCAACAGATACGCAGTATTTT,CASRPGTSGATDTQYF
TRBV6-2/TRBV6-3,NA,TRBJ2-7,NA,TGTGCCAGCAGTTTAAGCGACGAGCAGTACTTC,CASSLSDEQYF
TRBV4-3,NA,TRBJ2-6,NA,TGCGCCAGCAGCCAAGGACTGGTTGGAGGGGCCAACGTCCTGACTTTC,CASSQGLVGGANVLTF
TRBV30,NA,TRBJ1-1,NA,TGTGCCTGGAGCGGACAGAGGGGCACTGAAGCTTTCTTT,CAWSGQRGTEAFF
TRBV12-3/TRBV12-4,TRBD2,TRBJ2-3,NA,TGTGCCAGCGGAGGGACTAGCGGGAGTTCCGTAGATACGCAGTATTTT,CASGGTSGSSVDTQYF
TRBV7-9,NA,TRBJ2-1,NA,TGTGCCAGCAGCTTTGCCCCCCCAGGGGCGCAGTTCTTC,CASSFAPPGAQFF
TRBV5-1,NA,TRBJ2-7,NA,TGCGCCAGCAGCTTCGACAGGACCAACTCCTACGAGCAGTACTTC,CASSFDRTNSYEQYF
TRBV20-1,TRBD2,TRBJ2-3,NA,TGCAGTGCTAGCACTTTAGCGGGACCCCTAGCCACAGATACGCAGTATTTT,CSASTLAGPLATDTQYF
TRBV11-2,TRBD1,TRBJ1-5,NA,TGTGCCAGCAGCTTGGGACAGAATCAGCCCCAGCATTTT,CASSLGQNQPQHF
TRBV4-1,NA,TRBJ1-4,NA,TGCGCCAGCAGCCAAGAAGCCGAGAGCGAAAAACTGTTTTTT,CASSQEAESEKLFF
TRBV25-1,NA,TRBJ2-1,NA,TGTGCCAGCAGTGAACAGGGAGCCTCCTACAATGAGCAGTTCTTC,CASSEQGASYNEQFF
TRBV9,NA,TRBJ2-7,NA,TGTGCCAGCAGCGTAGACGGGGATCCCACCTACGAGCAGTACTTC,CASSVDGDPTYEQYF
TRBV6-5,TRBD2,TRBJ2-7,NA,TGTGCCAGCACCAAGACTAGCGGGAGGATCTACGAGCAGTACTTC,CASTKTSGRIYEQYF
TRBV13,TRBD1,TRBJ2-6,NA,TGTGCCAGCAGCCCCAGGGACAGCCTCTCTGGGGCCAACGTCCTGACTTTC,CASSPRDSLSGANVLTF
TRBV5-1,NA,TRBJ2-7,NA,TGCGCCAGCAGCTTGGCGGGGGGCGAGTACGAGCAGTACTTC,CASSLAGGEYEQYF
TRBV7-2,NA,TRBJ2-4,NA,TGTGCCAGCAGCTCAATTGGGATGATGGGGGCGGGAGATGGGTACATTCAGTACTTC,CASSSIGMMGAGDGYIQYF
TRBV20-1,TRBD1,TRBJ1-1,NA,TGCAGTGCTAGAGATAAGGACAGGGGCGAAGCTTTCTTT,CSARDKDRGEAFF
TRBV28,NA,TRBJ1-2,NA,TGTGCCAGCAGTTCGGGTAACTATGGCTACACCTTC,CASSSGNYGYTF
TRBV10-3,TRBD2,TRBJ2-5,NA,TGTGCCATCAGCTTTAGCGGGAGCGAAGAGACCCAGTACTTC,CAISFSGSEETQYF
TRBV9,NA,TRBJ1-5,NA,TGTGCCAGCAGCGGCGAACAAGATCAGCCCCAGCATTTT,CASSGEQDQPQHF
TRBV29-1,TRBD2,TRBJ2-6,NA,TGCAGCGTTCGGGGCGGGACTAGCGGGAGAAGGGCCAACGTCCTGACTTTC,CSVRGGTSGRRANVLTF
TRBV20-1,NA,TRBJ2-1,NA,TGCAGTGCTAGGGCCCAACCCTGGTACAATGAGCAGTTCTTC,CSARAQPWYNEQFF
TRBV6-4,NA,TRBJ1-1,NA,TGTGCCAGCAGTGAGGCAGGCGGGGTCACTGAAGCTTTCTTT,CASSEAGGVTEAFF
TRBV5-1,TRBD2,TRBJ2-5,NA,TGCGCCAGCAGCGAAAATACTAGCGGGGGGATTCGGACCCAGTACTTC,CASSENTSGGIRTQYF
TRBV7-2,NA,TRBJ2-3,NA,TGTGCCAGCAGCCTAGCCCTGTATGGGGGGCCAGATACGCAGTATTTT,CASSLALYGGPDTQYF
TRBV11-2,NA,TRBJ2-7,NA,TGTGCCAGCAGCCGCCAGGAGGGTCCCTACGAGCAGTACTTC,CASSRQEGPYEQYF
TRBV7-9,NA,TRBJ2-5,NA,TGTGCCAGCAGCTTAGAGCAAGAGGCCCAGTACTTC,CASSLEQEAQYF
TRBV10-2,NA,TRBJ1-1,NA,TGCGCCAGCAGTGGGGACCCTTACACTGAAGCTTTCTTT,CASSGDPYTEAFF
TRBV23-1,NA,TRBJ1-1,NA,TGCGCCAGCAGTCTCCCCGGGAGGGGAAGGAGGAACACTGAAGCTTTCTTT,CASSLPGRGRRNTEAFF
TRBV19,NA,TRBJ2-7,NA,TGTGCCAGTAGTATAGCCGGACAGCTTTTCTACGAGCAGTACTTC,CASSIAGQLFYEQYF
TRBV7-6,TRBD1,TRBJ2-7,NA,TGTGCCAGCAGCCCTCCGGGACAGCCTTACGAGCAGTACTTC,CASSPPGQPYEQYF
TRBV14,TRBD2,TRBJ2-7,NA,TGTGCCAGCAGCACTGTAAGGACTAGCGGGAGTGTAGAGCAGTACTTC,CASSTVRTSGSVEQYF
TRBV9,NA,TRBJ1-1,NA,TGTGCCAGCAGCCCAAGCGGAGGGATTTATTTCACTGAAGCTTTCTTT,CASSPSGGIYFTEAFF